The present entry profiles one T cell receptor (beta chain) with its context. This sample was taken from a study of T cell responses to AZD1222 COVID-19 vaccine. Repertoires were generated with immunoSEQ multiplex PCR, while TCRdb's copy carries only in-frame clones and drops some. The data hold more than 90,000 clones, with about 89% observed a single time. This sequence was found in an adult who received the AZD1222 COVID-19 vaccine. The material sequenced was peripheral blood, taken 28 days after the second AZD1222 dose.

In DNA, the CDR3 is TGTGCCAGTAGTATAACAGGGGAAGATGGCTACACCTTC. Translated, it gives CASSITGEDGYTF. The chain is built from TRBV19 and TRBJ1-2; 7 positions agree with TRBD1. The CDR3 totals 13 residues. The germline V gene encodes CDR1 LNHDA and CDR2 SQIVND (reference sequence). The junction had 3 bases not matched to a gene; V was cut back by 2 bases and J by 6 bases.